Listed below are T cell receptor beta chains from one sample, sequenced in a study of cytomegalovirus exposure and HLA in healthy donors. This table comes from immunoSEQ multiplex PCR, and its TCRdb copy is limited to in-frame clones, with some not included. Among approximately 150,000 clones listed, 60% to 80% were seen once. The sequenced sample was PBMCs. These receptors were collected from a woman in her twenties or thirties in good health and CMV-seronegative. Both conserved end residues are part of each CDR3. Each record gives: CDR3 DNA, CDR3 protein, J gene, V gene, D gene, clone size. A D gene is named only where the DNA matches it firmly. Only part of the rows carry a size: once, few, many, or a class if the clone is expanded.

CDR3nt: TGTGCCAGCAGTTTTCTTAGGGCGGGTTGGGCCGGGGAGCTGTTTTTT
CDR3aa: CASSFLRAGWAGELFF
j_gene: TRBJ2-2
v_gene: TRBV27
d_gene: -
abundance: -

CDR3nt: TGTGCCAGCAGCCCAGGGGGTTACAATGAGCAGTTCTTC
CDR3aa: CASSPGGYNEQFF
j_gene: TRBJ2-1
v_gene: TRBV7-2
d_gene: TRBD1
abundance: few

CDR3nt: TGTGCCAGCAGCGCCCGGGTGGCCACTGAAGCTTTCTTT
CDR3aa: CASSARVATEAFF
j_gene: TRBJ1-1
v_gene: TRBV7-3
d_gene: -
abundance: -

CDR3nt: TGTGCCAGCACTAACGGCCTAGAGTCCCAGCATTTT
CDR3aa: CASTNGLESQHF
j_gene: TRBJ1-5
v_gene: TRBV6-6
d_gene: -
abundance: -

CDR3nt: TGCGCCAGCAGTCGCCGACAGGGGTCCTACGAGCAGTACTTC
CDR3aa: CASSRRQGSYEQYF
j_gene: TRBJ2-7
v_gene: TRBV23-1
d_gene: TRBD1
abundance: -

CDR3nt: TGCGCCAGCAGCTTCGACAGAACTAACTATGGCTACACCTTC
CDR3aa: CASSFDRTNYGYTF
j_gene: TRBJ1-2
v_gene: TRBV5-1
d_gene: -
abundance: -

CDR3nt: TGTGCCAGCAGGGGAACAGGGGGCGGTGGCTACACCTTC
CDR3aa: CASRGTGGGGYTF
j_gene: TRBJ1-2
v_gene: TRBV25-1
d_gene: TRBD1
abundance: -

CDR3nt: TGTGCCAGCAGCCAAGATTTTCGGGGGATTAATTCACCCCTCCACTTT
CDR3aa: CASSQDFRGINSPLHF
j_gene: TRBJ1-6
v_gene: TRBV4-2
d_gene: -
abundance: -

CDR3nt: TGTGCCAGCAGTTACGCGAGACAGGGGAGCAATCAGCCCCAGCATTTT
CDR3aa: CASSYARQGSNQPQHF
j_gene: TRBJ1-5
v_gene: TRBV6-6
d_gene: TRBD1
abundance: once

CDR3nt: TGCGCCAGCAGCTTGCGCGGGGCGTCGGACACTGAAGCTTTCTTT
CDR3aa: CASSLRGASDTEAFF
j_gene: TRBJ1-1
v_gene: TRBV5-1
d_gene: -
abundance: few

CDR3nt: TGTGCCAGCAGCTTAGGGGGAGGGGAAGTCGAAACTGAAGCTTTCTTT
CDR3aa: CASSLGGGEVETEAFF
j_gene: TRBJ1-1
v_gene: TRBV7-9
d_gene: -
abundance: once

CDR3nt: TGTGCCAGCAGGCCAACAGGGAACCAAGAGACCCAGTACTTC
CDR3aa: CASRPTGNQETQYF
j_gene: TRBJ2-5
v_gene: TRBV6-6
d_gene: -
abundance: -

CDR3nt: TGTGCCAGCAGTTCCCCGACAGGGAGAATTTCACCCCTCCACTTT
CDR3aa: CASSSPTGRISPLHF
j_gene: TRBJ1-6
v_gene: TRBV28
d_gene: TRBD1
abundance: -

CDR3nt: TGTGCCAGCAGCGGAGCGTCAGGGACATCCTGGGGCACAGATACGCAGTATTTT
CDR3aa: CASSGASGTSWGTDTQYF
j_gene: TRBJ2-3
v_gene: TRBV9
d_gene: -
abundance: -

CDR3nt: TGTGCCAGCAGCGTAGAGGGGTACAATGAGCAGTTCTTC
CDR3aa: CASSVEGYNEQFF
j_gene: TRBJ2-1
v_gene: TRBV9
d_gene: -
abundance: -

CDR3nt: TGTGCCAGCAGCTTTCCCCCAGGACAGAGCTCCTATAATTCACCCCTCCACTTT
CDR3aa: CASSFPPGQSSYNSPLHF
j_gene: TRBJ1-6
v_gene: TRBV7-2
d_gene: -
abundance: -

CDR3nt: TGTGCCAGCAGTCGCGACAGGGTGGATGGCTACACCTTC
CDR3aa: CASSRDRVDGYTF
j_gene: TRBJ1-2
v_gene: TRBV11-1
d_gene: TRBD1
abundance: once

CDR3nt: TGTGCCAGCTCACCGCCAGGGGGCCCCGATACTGAAGCTTTCTTT
CDR3aa: CASSPPGGPDTEAFF
j_gene: TRBJ1-1
v_gene: TRBV18
d_gene: TRBD1
abundance: -

CDR3nt: TGCGCCAGCAGCTTGGGGGCGACAGGGGTTGGTGGGGCCAACGTCCTGACTTTC
CDR3aa: CASSLGATGVGGANVLTF
j_gene: TRBJ2-6
v_gene: TRBV5-1
d_gene: TRBD1
abundance: once

CDR3nt: TGTGCCAGCAGTTACAGCCAGGGGGGACCGCGCGAAGCTTTCTTT
CDR3aa: CASSYSQGGPREAFF
j_gene: TRBJ1-1
v_gene: TRBV6-6
d_gene: TRBD1
abundance: -

CDR3nt: TGCGCCAGCGCCAAGGCCGGGGGGGGCCGGGAGACCCAGTACTTC
CDR3aa: CASAKAGGGRETQYF
j_gene: TRBJ2-5
v_gene: TRBV5-1
d_gene: TRBD2
abundance: once

CDR3nt: TGTGCCACGCGTAACAGGGGCTTCACTGAAGCTTTCTTT
CDR3aa: CATRNRGFTEAFF
j_gene: TRBJ1-1
v_gene: TRBV15
d_gene: TRBD1
abundance: -

CDR3nt: TGTGCCAGCAGCGTAGGGGCCAGCCCCTACGAGCAGTACTTC
CDR3aa: CASSVGASPYEQYF
j_gene: TRBJ2-7
v_gene: TRBV9
d_gene: -
abundance: -

CDR3nt: TGTGCCACCAGCAGAGTGGGGACAGACTACGAGCAGTACTTC
CDR3aa: CATSRVGTDYEQYF
j_gene: TRBJ2-7
v_gene: TRBV15
d_gene: TRBD1
abundance: -

CDR3nt: TGTGCCATCAGTGAGATCAGTACCCAAGAGACCCAGTACTTC
CDR3aa: CAISEISTQETQYF
j_gene: TRBJ2-5
v_gene: TRBV10-3
d_gene: -
abundance: once

CDR3nt: TGTGCCAGCAGCCCGAGCTCCTACAATGAGCAGTTCTTC
CDR3aa: CASSPSSYNEQFF
j_gene: TRBJ2-1
v_gene: TRBV7-3
d_gene: -
abundance: once

CDR3nt: TGCGCCAGCAGCTTGAGGACAGTAGACACTGAAGCTTTCTTT
CDR3aa: CASSLRTVDTEAFF
j_gene: TRBJ1-1
v_gene: TRBV5-1
d_gene: -
abundance: few

CDR3nt: TGTGCCAGCGCCCCCCGACTAGCGGGGGGGCCCGGTGAGCAGTTCTTC
CDR3aa: CASAPRLAGGPGEQFF
j_gene: TRBJ2-1
v_gene: TRBV19
d_gene: TRBD2
abundance: -

CDR3nt: TGTGCCAGCAGGGCAGGGGCTTTGAACACTGAAGCTTTCTTT
CDR3aa: CASRAGALNTEAFF
j_gene: TRBJ1-1
v_gene: TRBV6-5
d_gene: -
abundance: -

CDR3nt: TGTGCCAGCAGCCGGAGTGGGGGGGATACGCAGTATTTT
CDR3aa: CASSRSGGDTQYF
j_gene: TRBJ2-3
v_gene: TRBV7-2
d_gene: -
abundance: -

CDR3nt: TGTGCCAGCTTGAGCGGGGGGGGATACAATGAGCAGTTCTTC
CDR3aa: CASLSGGGYNEQFF
j_gene: TRBJ2-1
v_gene: TRBV11-1
d_gene: TRBD2
abundance: -

CDR3nt: TGTGCTAGTGCCCGCATCGGACAGGGGGAGACCCAGTACTTC
CDR3aa: CASARIGQGETQYF
j_gene: TRBJ2-5
v_gene: TRBV12-5
d_gene: TRBD1
abundance: -

CDR3nt: TGTGCCAGCAGTGAAGGGACAGGGGGCACTGAAGCTTTCTTT
CDR3aa: CASSEGTGGTEAFF
j_gene: TRBJ1-1
v_gene: TRBV6-1
d_gene: TRBD1
abundance: -

CDR3nt: TGTGCCAGCAGCTCCTTGAGCAACACTGAAGCTTTCTTT
CDR3aa: CASSSLSNTEAFF
j_gene: TRBJ1-1
v_gene: TRBV7-3
d_gene: -
abundance: -

CDR3nt: TGTGCCAGCAGCGCGAGGAACATTGCGAACACTGAAGCTTTCTTT
CDR3aa: CASSARNIANTEAFF
j_gene: TRBJ1-1
v_gene: TRBV7-8
d_gene: -
abundance: few

CDR3nt: TGTGCCAGCAGCGTAGTAGCGGGGGGCGCCCATGAGCAGTTCTTC
CDR3aa: CASSVVAGGAHEQFF
j_gene: TRBJ2-1
v_gene: TRBV9
d_gene: TRBD2
abundance: -

CDR3nt: TGTGCCAGCAGCCCTTGGGGGCAGGCTTACTCCTACGAGCAGTACTTC
CDR3aa: CASSPWGQAYSYEQYF
j_gene: TRBJ2-7
v_gene: TRBV13
d_gene: -
abundance: -

CDR3nt: TGTGCCAGCAGTGATCTCAGGGGTGGATCCCAGCATTTT
CDR3aa: CASSDLRGGSQHF
j_gene: TRBJ1-5
v_gene: TRBV6-1
d_gene: -
abundance: -

CDR3nt: TGTGCCAGCAGTGAGACAGGGAGCGGCTACACCTTC
CDR3aa: CASSETGSGYTF
j_gene: TRBJ1-2
v_gene: TRBV5-8
d_gene: TRBD1
abundance: -

CDR3nt: TGCGCCAGCAGCTCCCCGGCAGGGGGAGGTGAAAAACTGTTTTTT
CDR3aa: CASSSPAGGGEKLFF
j_gene: TRBJ1-4
v_gene: TRBV5-1
d_gene: TRBD1
abundance: -

CDR3nt: TGTGCCAGCAGCCAGCATCCGGGACAGGGGGGAGCAGATACGCAGTATTTT
CDR3aa: CASSQHPGQGGADTQYF
j_gene: TRBJ2-3
v_gene: TRBV4-2
d_gene: TRBD1
abundance: once

CDR3nt: TGTGCCAGCAGCTTGGACAGGGGGTCCACTGAAGCTTTCTTT
CDR3aa: CASSLDRGSTEAFF
j_gene: TRBJ1-1
v_gene: TRBV5-4
d_gene: TRBD1
abundance: once

CDR3nt: TGTGCCATCAGACAGGGTGGGGAGACCCAGTACTTC
CDR3aa: CAIRQGGETQYF
j_gene: TRBJ2-5
v_gene: TRBV10-3
d_gene: -
abundance: -

CDR3nt: TGTGCCACCACGACAGGGCCCACAGATACGCAGTATTTT
CDR3aa: CATTTGPTDTQYF
j_gene: TRBJ2-3
v_gene: TRBV19
d_gene: TRBD1
abundance: -

CDR3nt: TGTGCCAGCAGCTTAATAGCTAGGAGACAGGGGATTGAGACCCAGTACTTC
CDR3aa: CASSLIARRQGIETQYF
j_gene: TRBJ2-5
v_gene: TRBV7-9
d_gene: TRBD1
abundance: -

CDR3nt: TGCGCCAGCAGCTTGAGGAGACTCATTCCGGCCCACTACGAGCAGTACTTC
CDR3aa: CASSLRRLIPAHYEQYF
j_gene: TRBJ2-7
v_gene: TRBV5-1
d_gene: -
abundance: -

CDR3nt: TGCAGCGTCTCCGGGACAGGGTATGGCTACACCTTC
CDR3aa: CSVSGTGYGYTF
j_gene: TRBJ1-2
v_gene: TRBV29-1
d_gene: TRBD1
abundance: -

CDR3nt: TGCGCCAGCAGATACAACGACCGAGGACTCACAGATACGCAGTATTTT
CDR3aa: CASRYNDRGLTDTQYF
j_gene: TRBJ2-3
v_gene: TRBV4-1
d_gene: -
abundance: few